The 28 T cell receptor beta chains below all came from one sample that was sequenced in a study of T cell responses to AZD1222 COVID-19 vaccine. Data came from immunoSEQ multiplex PCR; TCRdb stores just in-frame clones and leaves some out. The sample consists of 130,000 or so clones, 92% of them appearing once. The sample was peripheral blood, taken on day 0 of AZD1222 vaccination. The receptors originated from an adult in good health.

This chain joins TRBV27 and TRBJ1-2; 10 bases are shared with TRBD1. V shed 3 bases and J 4 bases; nucleotides not matched to a gene: 2. The CDR3 covers 14 residues. From germline, CDR1 is MNHEY and CDR2 SMNVEV (reference sequence). CDR3 in DNA: TGTGCCAGCAGTTTCGACAGGGGGCTCTATGGCTACACCTTC. Protein: CASSFDRGLYGYTF.

The gene calls are TRBV7-9 and TRBJ1-5; D gene ambiguous. Germline lookup yields CDR1 SEHNR and CDR2 FQNEAQ (reference sequence). This CDR3 comprises 16 residues. Trimming pared 0 bases from V and 1 base from J, leaving 10 bases between. In DNA form, the CDR3 reads TGTGCCAGCAGCTTAGCTGATAGGACGAGCAATCAGCCCCAGCATTTT. Its protein product is CASSLADRTSNQPQHF.

The rearrangement links TRBV18 to TRBJ1-2; D is ambiguous. The germline CDR1 and CDR2 sequences are KGHSH and LQKENI. The ends were cut back, 6 bases at V and 4 bases at J, with 12 bases in the middle. The CDR3 extends over 13 amino acids. CDR3 protein: CASSQGPTYGYTF. DNA of the CDR3: TGTGCCAGCTCCCAAGGACCGACCTATGGCTACACCTTC.

The chain links TRBV18 to TRBJ2-7, with no clear D. The germline V gene has CDR1 KGHSH and CDR2 LQKENI. The CDR3 sequence is 14 residues long. V was trimmed by 2 bases and J by 2 bases, leaving 10 bases between them. The CDR3 bases are TGTGCCAGCTCACCAGAACTAACAGCCTACGAGCAGTACTTC. The encoded protein is CASSPELTAYEQYF.

The chain has TRBV12-3 or TRBV12-4 and TRBJ2-3, with unresolved D. There are 11 residues in the CDR3. V was cut by 6 bases and J by 5 bases, with 6 bases left in between. The CDR3 coding sequence is TGTGCCAGCAGGCAGATAGATACGCAGTATTTT. It translates to CASRQIDTQYF.

This chain connects TRBV12-3 or TRBV12-4 to TRBJ2-1, with a tentative D call TRBD1 (5 bases). V was clipped by 6 bases and J by 7 bases, with 13 bases between them. The CDR3 has 13 amino acids. CDR3 in amino acids: CASRVRVNNEQFF. Written as DNA, the CDR3 is TGTGCCAGCAGGGTCAGGGTGAATAATGAGCAGTTCTTC.

The chain carries TRBV9 and TRBJ2-1; TRBD2 agrees at 14 bases. The CDR3 runs 16 residues. V was pared by 0 bases and J by 5 bases, with 1 base of the junction left unmatched. CDR1 and CDR2 (germline): SGDLS, YYNGEE. CDR3 in DNA: TGTGCCAGCAGCGTAGGGACTAGCGGGGGGAACAATGAGCAGTTCTTC. Its translation: CASSVGTSGGNNEQFF.

The J gene is TRBJ2-1, the V gene TRBV7-2; TRBD1 matches 9 bases. J was trimmed by 8 bases and V by 2 bases; bases with no gene match: 4. Germline-derived CDR1 and CDR2 are SGHTA and FQGNSA. The CDR3 is made up of 14 amino acids. CDR3 region: CASSLRTGEHEQFF. The CDR3 DNA follows: TGTGCCAGCAGCTTACGGACAGGGGAGCATGAGCAGTTCTTC.

The gene calls are TRBV7-9 and TRBJ1-2; no definite D call. This CDR3 spans 15 amino acids. Germline lookup yields CDR1 SEHNR and CDR2 FQNEAQ (reference sequence). The V end was cut by 3 bases, the J end by 5 bases, with 16 bases between. CDR3 bases: TGTGCCAGCAGCTTTCCCCTCCCGGGTCCATATGGCTACACCTTC. This codes for CASSFPLPGPYGYTF.

The gene calls are TRBV28 and TRBJ1-6, with 10 bases matching TRBD1. The CDR3 runs 14 residues. J was trimmed by 9 bases and V by 5 bases; bases with no gene match: 4. Germline V gives CDR1 MDHEN, CDR2 SYDVKM. The DNA of the CDR3 is TGTGCCAGCAGTCGGGGACAGGGGAGTTCACCCCTCCACTTT. Translated: CASSRGQGSSPLHF. The whole variable domain, remainder taken from reference TRBV28 and TRBJ1-6, is DVKVTQSSRYLVKRTGEKVFLECVQDMDHENMFWYRQDPGLGLRLIYFSYDVKMKEKGDIPEGYSVSREKKERFSLILESASTNQTSMYLCASSRGQGSSPLHFGNGTRLTVT.

This chain uses TRBV6-5 with TRBJ1-2, with 7 positions matching TRBD1. The CDR3 runs to 14 residues. CDR1 is MNHEY and CDR2 is SVGAGI in the germline V gene. J gave up 5 bases and V 6 bases, and 9 bases lay outside the gene matches. This CDR3 reads CASRRQGIIYGYTF. In nucleotides, the CDR3 is TGTGCCAGCAGAAGACAGGGCATAATTTATGGCTACACCTTC.

The chain links TRBV7-2 to TRBJ2-3; TRBD1 agrees at 8 bases. The germline CDR1 and CDR2 sequences are SGHTA and FQGNSA. CDR3 length: 17 residues. Trimming took 2 bases from V and 0 from J; bases not matched to a gene: 7. CDR3 in DNA: TGTGCCAGCAGCTTACAGGGGGCTGGTTCTAGCACAGATACGCAGTATTTT. Amino acid sequence: CASSLQGAGSSTDTQYF.

V gene TRBV2 combines with J gene TRBJ1-2, with a tentative D call TRBD1 (6 bases). Trimming removed 2 bases at V and 8 bases at J, with 15 bases between. This CDR3 is built from 14 residues. Germline assignment: CDR1 SNHLY and CDR2 FYNNEI. CDR3 DNA: TGTGCCAGCAGTGAAACTTTGGGGGCAGACGGCTACACCTTC. It is translated as CASSETLGADGYTF.

This chain joins TRBV15 and TRBJ2-1; TRBD2 is a possible D gene (7 bases). Germline values: CDR1 LNHNV, CDR2 YYDKDF (reference sequence). The CDR3 runs to 16 residues. V was pared by 5 bases and J by 6 bases, with 20 bases between. The CDR3 sequence: CATSFRRGWGPNEQFF. The CDR3 nucleotides read TGTGCCACCAGCTTCCGGCGGGGGTGGGGGCCCAATGAGCAGTTCTTC.

This chain links TRBV7-2 with TRBJ1-1; D gene unclear. The CDR3 runs 15 residues. V gave up 5 bases and J gave up 6 bases, with 19 bases separating them. Germline V CDR1 and CDR2: SGHTA, FQGNSA. The CDR3 nucleotides read TGTGCCAGCAGCCCCCGTAGCGGCAGCTCAGCTGAAGCTTTCTTT. Translated, it gives CASSPRSGSSAEAFF.

The rearrangement joins TRBV25-1 to TRBJ2-3; D is unresolved. There are 13 residues in the CDR3. The germline V gene has CDR1 MGHDK and CDR2 SYGVNS. Trimming took 4 bases from V and 3 from J, leaving 8 bases between them. The CDR3: CASSALSTDTQYF. As DNA, the CDR3 is TGTGCCAGCAGTGCTCTCTCTACAGATACGCAGTATTTT.

The rearrangement links TRBV5-1 to TRBJ1-2; weak D call: TRBD1 (5 bases). Trimming removed 5 bases from V and 2 bases from J, with 10 bases in between. CDR1 SGHRS and CDR2 YFSETQ come from the germline V gene. The CDR3 sequence is 13 residues long. The CDR3 DNA reads as TGCGCCAGCAGTATGGGACGAAACTATGGCTACACCTTC. Amino acids: CASSMGRNYGYTF.

This chain uses TRBV21-1 with TRBJ1-6; TRBD1, the table's D call, was not compared with the DNA. TRBV21-1 counts as a pseudogene. The CDR3 consists of 14 residues. The CDR3 bases are TGTGCCAGCAGACGCGACAGGGAGATATCACCCCTCCACTTT. Translated: CASRRDREISPLHF.

V gene TRBV3-1 (or the pseudogene TRBV3-2) combines with J gene TRBJ1-5; a weak D match, TRBD1 (6 bases). The CDR3 sequence is 15 residues long. V lost 4 bases and J lost 3, with 13 bases in between. Germline V gene sequence: CDR1 LGHDT, CDR2 YNNKEL (reference sequence). The CDR3 coding sequence is TGTGCCAGCAGCCCCTTTAGGGGGGCCAATCAGCCCCAGCATTTT. The encoded protein is CASSPFRGANQPQHF.

V usage is TRBV20-1 and J usage is TRBJ2-1; D ambiguous. V lost 2 bases, J lost 10 bases, and 9 bases lay in between. This CDR3 contains 11 residues. Germline lookup yields CDR1 DFQATT and CDR2 SNEGSKA (reference sequence). DNA for the CDR3: TGCAGTGCTAGAAGTCAAGGAGAGCAGTTCTTC. Its protein is CSARSQGEQFF.

The chain uses TRBV5-6 and TRBJ2-7, with TRBD1 matching over 9 bases. Germline trimming cut 3 bases from V and 7 bases from J; bases unmatched to any gene: 2. Germline V lookup: CDR1 SGHDT, CDR2 YYEEEE. The CDR3 spans 12 residues. The CDR3 reads CASSWDRDEQYF. As DNA, the CDR3 is TGTGCCAGCAGCTGGGACAGGGATGAGCAGTACTTC.

This chain links TRBV5-4 with TRBJ2-7, with a tentative D call TRBD2 (7 bases). The germline CDR1 and CDR2 sequences are SGHNT and YYREEE (reference sequence). The CDR3 length is 15 residues. V was shortened by 5 bases and J by 1 base, with 16 bases between the two germline ends. The CDR3 sequence is CASRRQQGGSYEQYF. CDR3 in DNA: TGTGCCAGCAGGCGACAACAGGGAGGGTCCTACGAGCAGTACTTC.

This chain connects TRBV3-1 (or the pseudogene TRBV3-2) to TRBJ2-5, with 8 bases identical to TRBD2. The germline V gene encodes CDR1 LGHDT and CDR2 YNNKEL (reference sequence). This CDR3 has 13 residues. The V and J ends lost 8 bases and 4 bases, in that order; junction bases with no gene match: 6. CDR3 sequence reads: CASLGGARETQYF. CDR3 in DNA: TGTGCCAGCCTCGGGGGGGCCCGAGAGACCCAGTACTTC.

This clone has a handful of counts. This chain uses TRBV7-2 with TRBJ2-2; TRBD2 matches at 11 bases. CDR1 is SGHTA and CDR2 is FQGNSA in the germline V gene. This CDR3 contains 17 residues. V shed 5 bases and J 6 bases; nucleotides not matched to a gene: 11. CDR3 protein: CASSPTRPSGGPGELFF. DNA of the CDR3: TGTGCCAGCAGCCCAACCCGACCTAGCGGGGGGCCCGGGGAGCTGTTTTTT.

The rearrangement links TRBV10-1 to TRBJ1-4; maybe TRBD1 (5 bases). Trimming cost V 3 bases and J 4 bases, with 9 bases left between them. In germline, CDR1 is WNHNN, CDR2 SYGVQD (reference sequence). CDR3 length: 14 amino acids. The CDR3 loop is CASSDGQDNEKLFF. CDR3 coding DNA: TGCGCCAGCAGTGATGGACAAGATAATGAAAAACTGTTTTTT.

This clone appeared a single time. The chain employs TRBV19 and TRBJ2-5; 9 bases agree with TRBD1. V shed 4 bases, J shed 5 bases, and the junction held 5 bases outside the gene matches. CDR1 and CDR2 (germline): LNHDA, SQIVND (reference sequence). The CDR3 has 14 amino acids. The CDR3 coding sequence is TGTGCCAGTAGTAAGGGACAGGGCAGGGAGACCCAGTACTTC. It encodes CASSKGQGRETQYF.

The gene calls are TRBV4-3 and TRBJ2-1, with TRBD2 matching over 15 bases. Germline V gene data show CDR1 as LGHNA and CDR2 as YSLEER. The length of the CDR3 is 17 residues. The V segment lost 1 base and the J segment 9 bases; nucleotides outside the gene matches: 7. CDR3 sequence reads: CASSQAGTSGGLGEQFF. Here the CDR3 DNA reads TGCGCCAGCAGCCAAGCCGGGACTAGCGGGGGGCTAGGTGAGCAGTTCTTC.

The chain is built from TRBV9 and TRBJ1-3, with TRBD1 as a possible D gene (5 bases). CDR1 and CDR2 (germline): SGDLS, YYNGEE. The CDR3 has 15 amino acids. The ends were cut back, 0 bases at V and 4 bases at J, with 11 bases in the middle. As DNA, the CDR3 is TGTGCCAGCAGCGTAGTCCCGACAGCCGGAAACACCATATATTTT. It specifies CASSVVPTAGNTIYF.